This is a list of T cell receptor beta chains from one sample in a study of CD8 T cells in Susac syndrome. TCRdb fed the immunoSEQ multiplex PCR reads into MiXCR, producing one record per CDR3 protein. The sample holds around 180,000 distinct CDR3 sequences, under 97% seen once. The sequencing input was CD4+ T cells from PBMCs. The receptors shown here come from a human donor with multiple sclerosis. CDR3s include the opening cysteine and the closing phenylalanine or tryptophan. The D gene is left open where the match is weak. Rows give clone size only sometimes, using once, few, many, or a class for an expanded clone.

clone size: -; V gene: TRBV5-1; J gene: TRBJ2-1; D gene: -; CDR3 protein: CASSFRQTTSYNEQFF; CDR3 DNA: TGCGCCAGCAGCTTTAGACAGACTACTTCCTACAATGAGCAGTTCTTC
clone size: -; V gene: TRBV25-1; J gene: TRBJ1-6; D gene: TRBD1; CDR3 protein: CASMGTGNSPLHF; CDR3 DNA: TGTGCCAGCATGGGGACAGGCAATTCACCCCTCCACTTT
clone size: -; V gene: TRBV29-1; J gene: TRBJ2-1; D gene: -; CDR3 protein: CSVGPIFKDEQFF; CDR3 DNA: TGCAGCGTTGGGCCGATTTTTAAGGATGAGCAGTTCTTC
clone size: once; V gene: TRBV2; J gene: TRBJ1-4; D gene: TRBD1; CDR3 protein: CASRGDSEKLFF; CDR3 DNA: TGTGCCAGCAGGGGGGACAGCGAAAAACTGTTTTTT
clone size: -; V gene: TRBV30; J gene: TRBJ2-7; D gene: -; CDR3 protein: CAWRGQSSSYEQYF; CDR3 DNA: TGTGCCTGGAGAGGACAGTCGAGCTCCTACGAGCAGTACTTC
clone size: few; V gene: TRBV11-3; J gene: TRBJ2-7; D gene: -; CDR3 protein: CASSLVDSLYEQYF; CDR3 DNA: TGTGCCAGCAGCTTAGTGGACAGTCTCTACGAGCAGTACTTC
clone size: -; V gene: TRBV6-5; J gene: TRBJ1-2; D gene: -; CDR3 protein: CATRGGRGYGYTF; CDR3 DNA: TGTGCCACGCGGGGGGGACGGGGCTATGGCTACACCTTC
clone size: -; V gene: TRBV15; J gene: TRBJ1-1; D gene: TRBD1; CDR3 protein: CATSRVHGTGGTEAFF; CDR3 DNA: TGTGCCACCAGCAGAGTCCACGGGACAGGGGGCACTGAAGCTTTCTTT
clone size: -; V gene: TRBV7-8; J gene: TRBJ2-7; D gene: -; CDR3 protein: CASSLVSSSYEQYF; CDR3 DNA: TGTGCCAGCAGCTTAGTTAGCAGCTCCTACGAGCAGTACTTC
clone size: once; V gene: TRBV5-6; J gene: TRBJ2-1; D gene: -; CDR3 protein: CASSALPGAHDSYNEQFF; CDR3 DNA: TGTGCCAGCAGCGCTCTCCCCGGAGCTCACGACTCCTACAATGAGCAGTTCTTC
clone size: -; V gene: TRBV19; J gene: TRBJ2-3; D gene: -; CDR3 protein: CASSILGPQGPDTQYF; CDR3 DNA: TGTGCCAGTAGTATCCTAGGCCCGCAGGGGCCAGATACGCAGTATTTT
clone size: -; V gene: TRBV9; J gene: TRBJ2-3; D gene: TRBD2; CDR3 protein: CASGPRGVTDTQYF; CDR3 DNA: TGTGCCAGCGGCCCACGGGGGGTCACAGATACGCAGTATTTT
clone size: -; V gene: TRBV20-1; J gene: TRBJ1-5; D gene: TRBD1; CDR3 protein: CSAGQGSQPQHF; CDR3 DNA: TGCAGTGCCGGACAGGGTAGTCAGCCCCAGCATTTT
clone size: -; V gene: TRBV3-1; J gene: TRBJ2-7; D gene: -; CDR3 protein: CASSPWSARDWVYEQYF; CDR3 DNA: TGTGCCAGCAGTCCTTGGTCCGCCCGAGACTGGGTGTACGAGCAGTACTTC
clone size: -; V gene: TRBV29-1; J gene: TRBJ1-1; D gene: -; CDR3 protein: CSVEPYTEAFF; CDR3 DNA: TGCAGCGTTGAGCCGTACACTGAAGCTTTCTTT
clone size: once; V gene: TRBV9; J gene: TRBJ2-1; D gene: -; CDR3 protein: CASSVATWSDEQFF; CDR3 DNA: TGTGCCAGCAGCGTAGCTACCTGGAGCGATGAGCAGTTCTTC
clone size: -; V gene: TRBV29-1; J gene: TRBJ2-1; D gene: -; CDR3 protein: CSVGPDEQFF; CDR3 DNA: TGCAGCGTGGGGCCGGATGAGCAGTTCTTC
clone size: -; V gene: TRBV12-3/TRBV12-4; J gene: TRBJ2-5; D gene: -; CDR3 protein: CASSLGTPQETQYF; CDR3 DNA: TGTGCCAGCAGTTTGGGGACTCCTCAAGAGACCCAGTACTTC
clone size: once; V gene: TRBV2; J gene: TRBJ2-3; D gene: -; CDR3 protein: CATTMGDTQYF; CDR3 DNA: TGTGCCACTACCATGGGGGATACGCAGTATTTT
clone size: -; V gene: TRBV28; J gene: TRBJ2-1; D gene: TRBD1; CDR3 protein: CASGTGAYNEQFF; CDR3 DNA: TGTGCCAGTGGGACAGGGGCCTACAATGAGCAGTTCTTC
clone size: -; V gene: TRBV12-5; J gene: TRBJ2-1; D gene: -; CDR3 protein: CASGPRAGNEQFF; CDR3 DNA: TGTGCTAGTGGCCCAAGGGCGGGCAATGAGCAGTTCTTC
clone size: -; V gene: TRBV6-2/TRBV6-3; J gene: TRBJ2-3; D gene: TRBD2; CDR3 protein: CASRGGIFTDTQYF; CDR3 DNA: TGTGCCAGCAGGGGAGGGATTTTCACAGATACGCAGTATTTT
clone size: -; V gene: TRBV12-3/TRBV12-4; J gene: TRBJ1-2; D gene: TRBD1; CDR3 protein: CASRSDRGFGYTF; CDR3 DNA: TGTGCCAGCAGATCCGACAGGGGATTCGGCTACACCTTC
clone size: -; V gene: TRBV20-1; J gene: TRBJ1-2; D gene: -; CDR3 protein: CSARTQGSNGYTF; CDR3 DNA: TGCAGTGCCAGAACCCAGGGGTCGAATGGCTACACCTTC
clone size: -; V gene: TRBV3-1; J gene: TRBJ1-1; D gene: -; CDR3 protein: CASSPLWDTEAFF; CDR3 DNA: TGTGCCAGCAGCCCTCTATGGGACACTGAAGCTTTCTTT
clone size: once; V gene: TRBV19; J gene: TRBJ2-5; D gene: -; CDR3 protein: CASSIRGETQYF; CDR3 DNA: TGTGCCAGTAGTATACGGGGGGAGACCCAGTACTTC
clone size: -; V gene: TRBV29-1; J gene: TRBJ1-3; D gene: -; CDR3 protein: CSVEDHTGRNTIYF; CDR3 DNA: TGCAGCGTTGAAGATCATACAGGAAGAAACACCATATATTTT
clone size: -; V gene: TRBV5-1; J gene: TRBJ2-7; D gene: TRBD1; CDR3 protein: CASSSTGTGGEQYF; CDR3 DNA: TGCGCCAGCAGCTCAACCGGGACAGGGGGCGAGCAGTACTTC
clone size: -; V gene: TRBV2; J gene: TRBJ1-6; D gene: -; CDR3 protein: CASSRGALDNSPLHF; CDR3 DNA: TGTGCCAGCAGTAGGGGGGCGCTGGATAATTCACCCCTCCACTTT
clone size: -; V gene: TRBV28; J gene: TRBJ1-3; D gene: TRBD1; CDR3 protein: CATQRGPSSGNTIYF; CDR3 DNA: TGTGCCACACAGAGGGGGCCTAGCTCTGGAAACACCATATATTTT
clone size: -; V gene: TRBV5-4; J gene: TRBJ2-2; D gene: -; CDR3 protein: CASSLVQGGGELFF; CDR3 DNA: TGTGCCAGCAGCTTGGTACAGGGCGGCGGGGAGCTGTTTTTT
clone size: -; V gene: TRBV5-4; J gene: TRBJ2-5; D gene: -; CDR3 protein: CASNQPGAQETQYF; CDR3 DNA: TGTGCCAGCAACCAGCCGGGCGCACAAGAGACCCAGTACTTC
clone size: -; V gene: TRBV12-3/TRBV12-4; J gene: TRBJ2-1; D gene: TRBD2; CDR3 protein: CASRTPVGLAGEQFF; CDR3 DNA: TGTGCCAGCAGGACACCGGTGGGACTAGCGGGGGAGCAGTTCTTC